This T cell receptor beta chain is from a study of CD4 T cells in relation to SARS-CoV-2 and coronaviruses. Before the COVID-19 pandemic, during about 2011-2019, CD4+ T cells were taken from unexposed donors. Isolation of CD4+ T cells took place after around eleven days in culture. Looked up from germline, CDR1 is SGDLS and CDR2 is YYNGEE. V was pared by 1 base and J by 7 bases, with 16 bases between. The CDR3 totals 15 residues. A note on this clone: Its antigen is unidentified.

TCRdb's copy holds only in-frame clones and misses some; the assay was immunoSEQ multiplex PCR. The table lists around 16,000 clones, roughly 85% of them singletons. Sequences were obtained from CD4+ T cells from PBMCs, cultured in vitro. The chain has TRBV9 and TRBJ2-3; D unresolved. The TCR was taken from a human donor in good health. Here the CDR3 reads CASSVSASNMHTQYF. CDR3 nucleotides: TGTGCCAGCAGCGTATCGGCTAGTAATATGCATACGCAGTATTTT.